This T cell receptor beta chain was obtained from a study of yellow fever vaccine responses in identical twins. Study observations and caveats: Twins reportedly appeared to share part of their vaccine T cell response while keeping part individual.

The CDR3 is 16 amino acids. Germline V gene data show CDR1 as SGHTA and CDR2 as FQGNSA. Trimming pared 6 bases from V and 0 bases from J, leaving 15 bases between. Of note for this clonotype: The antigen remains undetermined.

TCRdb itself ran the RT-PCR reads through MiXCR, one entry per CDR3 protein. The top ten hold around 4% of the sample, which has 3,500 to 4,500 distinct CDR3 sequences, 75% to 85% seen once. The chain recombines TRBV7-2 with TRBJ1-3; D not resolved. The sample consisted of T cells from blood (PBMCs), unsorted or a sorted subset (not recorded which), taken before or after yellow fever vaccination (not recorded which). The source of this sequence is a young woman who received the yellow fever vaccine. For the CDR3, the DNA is TGTGCCAGCAGAAGACGAGGCAGCAACTCTGGAAACACCATATATTTT. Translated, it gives CASRRRGSNSGNTIYF.